One TCR beta chain is described in this entry. Its antigen is still unknown. This record belongs to a study of T cell responses to AZD1222 COVID-19 vaccine. Overall study results and limits: Spike-specific TCR breadth and depth grew following two AZD1222 doses. Distributed over spike, vaccine-associated CD4 TCRs predominated at 160-218 and 743-854. Just 5 to 7 people given AZD1222 tested seropositive at baseline. In the spike-specific TCR repertoire, nearly half reportedly target unmutated variant regions.

There are 17 residues in the CDR3. The V gene lost 2 bases and the J gene lost 1 base, with 16 bases spanning the gap. Germline V gene data show CDR1 as LNHDA and CDR2 as SQIVND (reference sequence). The assay was immunoSEQ multiplex PCR, and TCRdb's table has in-frame clones only and misses some. Found here are about 86,000 clones, more than 70% of them singletons; the top ten hold under 5.5%. The V call is TRBV19, the J call TRBJ2-3, with D possibly TRBD2 on 6 matching bases. The TCR originated in an adult who received the AZD1222 COVID-19 vaccine. The source was peripheral blood, collected 28 days after the second AZD1222 dose. Written as DNA, the CDR3 is TGTGCCAGTAGTATAATTCACGGAGGGGAGGGCACAGATACGCAGTATTTT. Translating it yields CASSIIHGGEGTDTQYF.